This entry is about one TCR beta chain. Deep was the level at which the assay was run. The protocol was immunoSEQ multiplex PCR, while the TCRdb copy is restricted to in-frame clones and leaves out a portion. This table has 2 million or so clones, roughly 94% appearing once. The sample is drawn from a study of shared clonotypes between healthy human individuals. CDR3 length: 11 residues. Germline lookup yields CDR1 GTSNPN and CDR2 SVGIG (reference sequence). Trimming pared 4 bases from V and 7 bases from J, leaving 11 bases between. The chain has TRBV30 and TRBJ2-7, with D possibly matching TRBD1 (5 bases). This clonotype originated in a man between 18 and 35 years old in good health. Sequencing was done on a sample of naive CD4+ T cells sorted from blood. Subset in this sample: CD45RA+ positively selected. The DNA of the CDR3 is TGTGCCTGGACATCAGACAGTGAGCAGTACTTC. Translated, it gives CAWTSDSEQYF.